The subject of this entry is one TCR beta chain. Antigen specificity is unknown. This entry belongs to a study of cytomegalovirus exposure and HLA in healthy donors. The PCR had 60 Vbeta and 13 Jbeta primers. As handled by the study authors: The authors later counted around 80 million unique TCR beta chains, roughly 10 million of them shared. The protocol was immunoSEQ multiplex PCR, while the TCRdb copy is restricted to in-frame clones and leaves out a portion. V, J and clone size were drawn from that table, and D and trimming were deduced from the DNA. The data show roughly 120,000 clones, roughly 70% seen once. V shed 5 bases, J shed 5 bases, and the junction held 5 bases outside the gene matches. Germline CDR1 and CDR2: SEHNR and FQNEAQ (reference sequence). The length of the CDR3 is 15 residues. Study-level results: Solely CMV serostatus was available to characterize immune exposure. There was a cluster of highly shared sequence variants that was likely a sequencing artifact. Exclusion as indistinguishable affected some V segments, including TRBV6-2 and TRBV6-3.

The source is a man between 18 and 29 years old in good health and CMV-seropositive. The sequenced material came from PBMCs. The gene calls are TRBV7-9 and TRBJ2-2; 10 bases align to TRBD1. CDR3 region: CASSTRTGGTGELFF. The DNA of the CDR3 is TGTGCCAGCAGCACGAGGACAGGGGGGACCGGGGAGCTGTTTTTT.